A single sample is the source of the 28 T cell receptor beta chains below, sequenced in a study of blood T cell repertoires in COVID-19. The protocol was immunoSEQ multiplex PCR, while the TCRdb copy is restricted to in-frame clones and leaves out a portion. This table has approximately 210,000 clones, 81% appearing once. The material sequenced was PBMCs or T cells enriched from blood (not recorded which). These receptors were obtained from a woman aged 50 to 60 with acute COVID-19.

The chain carries TRBV2 and TRBJ2-7; TRBD2 agrees at 13 bases. The CDR3 spans 16 residues. CDR1 is SNHLY, CDR2 FYNNEI, per germline. The junction had 6 bases not matched to a gene; V was cut back by 6 bases and J by 1 base. The CDR3 DNA reads as TGTGCCAGCAGCCCGGGGGGACTAGCGGGATCCTACGAGCAGTACTTC. As protein: CASSPGGLAGSYEQYF.

In its sample, this clone was seen once. The genes are TRBV25-1 and TRBJ1-6; D gene ambiguous. Germline values: CDR1 MGHDK, CDR2 SYGVNS. The CDR3 sequence is 13 residues long. Deletions cut 11 bases from V and 7 bases from J, with 15 bases between. The CDR3 nucleotides read TGTGCCTCGGCCGGGGTGGCGAATTCACCCCTCCACTTT. Amino acids: CASAGVANSPLHF.

The chain is built from TRBV11-3 and TRBJ2-1, with 10 positions matching TRBD1. The CDR3 sequence is 15 residues long. CDR1 is SGHNT and CDR2 is YENEEA in the germline V gene. Losses at the gene ends were 4 bases for V and 6 bases for J; bases not matched to a gene: 6. CDR3 in amino acids: CASSSGQGSINEQFF. For the CDR3, the DNA is TGTGCCAGCAGCTCGGGACAGGGGTCTATCAATGAGCAGTTCTTC.

The genes are TRBV7-9 and TRBJ1-2, with TRBD1 matching over 9 bases. Unmatched junction bases numbered 13, after V lost 4 bases and J lost 4 bases. Looked up from germline, CDR1 is SEHNR and CDR2 is FQNEAQ (reference sequence). The CDR3 is 17 amino acids. The CDR3 sequence: CASSSNRGLRISYGYTF. Here the CDR3 DNA reads TGTGCCAGCAGCTCTAACAGGGGGCTGCGTATAAGCTATGGCTACACCTTC.

The V call is TRBV3-1 (or the pseudogene TRBV3-2), the J call TRBJ2-1; D gene unclear. Germline CDR1 reads LGHDT; CDR2 reads YNNKEL (reference sequence). The CDR3 length is 14 residues. Trimming stripped 4 bases from V and 8 bases from J, with 15 bases between. The CDR3 loop is CASSLSSRPHEQFF. Written as DNA, the CDR3 is TGTGCCAGCAGCCTATCTTCTAGGCCTCATGAGCAGTTCTTC.

The genes are TRBV7-9 and TRBJ1-4; weak D call: TRBD1 (5 bases). The V gene's germline CDR1 is SEHNR and CDR2 FQNEAQ (reference sequence). This CDR3 is 18 amino acids long. V was cut by 5 bases and J by 7 bases, with 26 bases left in between. CDR3 loop: CASSTTTGVGGDLEKLFF. The DNA for the CDR3 is TGTGCCAGCAGCACCACGACGGGGGTTGGAGGGGATCTTGAAAAACTGTTTTTT.

V and J are TRBV5-1 and TRBJ1-1; unclear D gene. Trimming shortened V by 4 bases and J by 1 base, and 11 bases separated the two germline ends. This CDR3 is 14 amino acids long. Germline V gene lookup returns CDR1 SGHRS and CDR2 YFSETQ. The CDR3 region is CASSLQVSNTEAFF. The CDR3 region has the DNA TGCGCCAGCAGCCTGCAGGTCTCGAACACTGAAGCTTTCTTT.

This clone was detected only a few times. The chain couples TRBV28 to TRBJ2-7; D remains unclear. Germline V CDR1 and CDR2: MDHEN, SYDVKM. Deletions cut 4 bases from V and 2 bases from J, with 6 bases between. This CDR3 comprises 12 residues. DNA of the CDR3: TGTGCCAGCAGTTGGGCAGCCTACGAGCAGTACTTC. As protein: CASSWAAYEQYF. Complete variable domain (other parts from reference TRBV28 and TRBJ2-7): DVKVTQSSRYLVKRTGEKVFLECVQDMDHENMFWYRQDPGLGLRLIYFSYDVKMKEKGDIPEGYSVSREKKERFSLILESASTNQTSMYLCASSWAAYEQYFGPGTRLTVT.

The chain is built from TRBV5-1 and TRBJ1-1; tentatively, D is TRBD1 (5 bases). The V end was cut by 3 bases, the J end by 1 base, with 16 bases between. The CDR3 loop spans 16 amino acids. In germline, CDR1 is SGHRS, CDR2 YFSETQ. The CDR3 here is CASSSTSGTGNTEAFF. The CDR3 DNA reads as TGCGCCAGCAGCTCGACTAGCGGGACGGGGAACACTGAAGCTTTCTTT.

Written as DNA, the CDR3 is TGTGCCACCAGCAGAGAGGGACAGGGCTATGGCTACACCTTC. Its translation is CATSREGQGYGYTF. The chain has TRBV15 and TRBJ1-2, with 9 bases lining up with TRBD1. After removal of 0 bases from V and 4 bases from J, the junction contained 0 bases not matched to a gene. The germline gives CDR1 LNHNV, CDR2 YYDKDF (reference sequence). CDR3 length: 14 residues.

The chain employs TRBV7-7 and TRBJ2-6, with D unclear. The V and J ends lost 5 bases and 1 base respectively, with 12 bases between them. This CDR3 contains 16 residues. CDR1 is SSHAT, CDR2 FNYEAQ, per germline (reference sequence). CDR3 protein: CASSQTYSSGANVLTF. The CDR3 DNA is TGTGCCAGCAGCCAAACCTACAGTTCTGGGGCCAACGTCCTGACTTTC.

The chain carries TRBV9 and TRBJ2-1; 7 bases are shared with TRBD1. The CDR3 spans 17 residues. The V segment lost 1 base and the J segment 10 bases; nucleotides outside the gene matches: 17. CDR1 and CDR2 (germline): SGDLS, YYNGEE. CDR3 amino acids: CASSVQGDRHPGIEQFF. The CDR3 DNA reads as TGTGCCAGCAGCGTACAAGGGGACAGACACCCAGGTATAGAGCAGTTCTTC.

V usage is TRBV14 and J usage is TRBJ2-1, with D possibly matching TRBD1 (5 bases). From germline, CDR1 is SGHDN and CDR2 FVKESK. Trimming shortened V by 3 bases and J by 4 bases, and 10 bases separated the two germline ends. CDR3 length: 14 residues. Here the CDR3 DNA reads TGTGCCAGCAGCCACCGAAACAGGTACAATGAGCAGTTCTTC. This translates into CASSHRNRYNEQFF.

The chain has TRBV2 and TRBJ2-3, with 13 bases aligning to TRBD2. V lost 8 bases to trimming and J lost 0 bases; unmatched junction nucleotides: 23. CDR3 length equals 22 residues. The V gene's germline CDR1 is SNHLY and CDR2 FYNNEI. CDR3 sequence reads: CASSGQKSGLAGAPQSTDTQYF. The CDR3, as DNA: TGTGCCAGCTCCGGACAGAAGTCTGGACTAGCGGGAGCCCCCCAAAGCACAGATACGCAGTATTTT. Full variable domain (rest looked up from reference TRBV2 and TRBJ2-3): EPEVTQTPSHQVTQMGQEVILRCVPISNHLYFYWYRQILGQKVEFLVSFYNNEISEKSEIFDDQFSVERPDGSNFTLKIRSTKLEDSAMYFCASSGQKSGLAGAPQSTDTQYFGPGTRLTVL.

V usage is TRBV19 and J usage is TRBJ1-6, with D maybe TRBD1 (6 bases). Germline assignment: CDR1 LNHDA and CDR2 SQIVND (reference sequence). With 6 bases removed from V and 0 bases from J, the gap between germline ends came to 21 bases. This CDR3 region has 19 residues. CDR3 sequence reads: CASRQTYGTPSSYNSPLHF. CDR3 bases: TGTGCCAGTAGGCAAACTTACGGGACACCGAGCTCCTATAATTCACCCCTCCACTTT.

V gene TRBV7-2 combines with J gene TRBJ1-6; 8 bases map to TRBD1. CDR3 size: 14 residues. The trim removed 6 bases at V and 6 bases at J, leaving 4 bases unmatched. Germline CDR1 SGHTA, CDR2 FQGNSA. The CDR3 DNA reads as TGTGCCAGCAGGCTAGACAGGGGTAATTCACCCCTCCACTTT. The encoded protein is CASRLDRGNSPLHF.

The V and J genes are TRBV6-2 or TRBV6-3 and TRBJ2-7; 8 bases agree with TRBD1. The CDR3 covers 14 residues. Germline values: CDR1 MNHEY, CDR2 SVGEGT. V lost 5 bases, J lost 4 bases, and 7 bases stayed unmatched. CDR3 protein: CASSRYQGAYEQYF. CDR3 DNA: TGTGCCAGCAGTCGGTACCAGGGGGCTTACGAGCAGTACTTC.

The CDR3 bases are TGTGCCAGCAGTGAGGGTGGGGGGGCGCAGTATTTT. Its translation: CASSEGGGAQYF. The chain is built from TRBV2 and TRBJ2-3, with 7 nucleotides matching TRBD2. The CDR3 totals 12 residues. Germline V gives CDR1 SNHLY, CDR2 FYNNEI. J gave up 10 bases and V 3 bases, and 4 bases lay outside the gene matches.

The chain links TRBV10-3 to TRBJ1-1, with TRBD1 matching 10 bases. V gave up 4 bases and J gave up 1 base; unmatched junction bases: 3. Germline V gene sequence: CDR1 ENHRY, CDR2 SYGVKD. The CDR3 runs to 15 residues. CDR3 amino acids: CAISGGDRGNTEAFF. The CDR3 DNA is TGTGCCATCAGTGGGGGGGACAGGGGGAACACTGAAGCTTTCTTT.

The chain is built from TRBV6-2 or TRBV6-3 and TRBJ2-3; the match to TRBD2 covers 9 bases. Germline CDR1 and CDR2: MNHEY and SVGEGT. The trim removed 2 bases at V and 3 bases at J, leaving 6 bases unmatched. The CDR3 has 16 residues. The CDR3 here is CASSYGLAGKTDTQYF. The CDR3 bases are TGTGCCAGCAGTTACGGGCTAGCGGGGAAGACAGATACGCAGTATTTT.

The chain links TRBV6-1 to TRBJ1-1, with D uncertain. Trimming stripped 7 bases from V and 4 bases from J, with 16 bases between. The CDR3 runs 14 residues. The V gene's germline CDR1 is MNHNS and CDR2 SASEGT. CDR3: CASTLWEDGTEAFF. In DNA form, the CDR3 reads TGTGCCAGCACCCTGTGGGAGGACGGCACTGAAGCTTTCTTT.

The chain combines TRBV10-3 with TRBJ1-6; 9 bases match TRBD1. CDR3 length: 14 residues. The germline V gene encodes CDR1 ENHRY and CDR2 SYGVKD. After removal of 6 bases from V and 7 bases from J, the junction contained 4 bases not matched to a gene. The CDR3 loop reads CAIRSGQGNSPLHF. In DNA form, the CDR3 reads TGTGCCATCAGAAGCGGACAGGGGAATTCACCCCTCCACTTT.

This chain joins TRBV7-9 and TRBJ1-6; TRBD1 matches 7 bases. CDR3 length equals 15 residues. Germline lookup yields CDR1 SEHNR and CDR2 FQNEAQ (reference sequence). V trimming: 5 bases; J trimming: 6 bases; junction bases outside the gene matches: 7. The CDR3 protein is CASSTGTVSNSPLHF. CDR3 nucleotide sequence: TGTGCCAGCAGCACAGGGACAGTCTCTAATTCACCCCTCCACTTT.

The rearrangement links TRBV21-1 to TRBJ2-1; no DNA check was done on the table's D call, TRBD2. TRBV21-1 is labeled a pseudogene. The CDR3 is made up of 15 amino acids. The CDR3 here is CASSTRGGRYNEQFF. The CDR3 bases are TGTGCCAGCAGCACTAGGGGGGGCCGGTACAATGAGCAGTTCTTC.

The V call is TRBV28, the J call TRBJ2-7; 8 bases are shared with TRBD2. Germline CDR1 reads MDHEN; CDR2 reads SYDVKM. This CDR3 contains 15 residues. The V gene end was trimmed by 3 bases and the J gene end by 1 base; junction bases not matched to a gene: 5. This CDR3 reads CASSLGGTRSYEQYF. CDR3 bases: TGTGCCAGCAGTTTGGGCGGGACTAGATCCTACGAGCAGTACTTC. Full variable domain (remainder filled in from reference TRBV28 and TRBJ2-7): DVKVTQSSRYLVKRTGEKVFLECVQDMDHENMFWYRQDPGLGLRLIYFSYDVKMKEKGDIPEGYSVSREKKERFSLILESASTNQTSMYLCASSLGGTRSYEQYFGPGTRLTVT.

J is TRBJ2-7 and V is TRBV7-2; 9 positions agree with TRBD2. The CDR3 sequence is 15 residues long. Trimming took 4 bases from V and 2 from J; bases not matched to a gene: 6. CDR1 and CDR2 from the germline V gene are SGHTA and FQGNSA. For the CDR3, the DNA is TGTGCCAGCAGCTCTGGACTAGCGCGTACCTACGAGCAGTACTTC. It specifies CASSSGLARTYEQYF.

This chain connects TRBV6-1 to TRBJ2-3; possible D gene TRBD2, 6 bases. This CDR3 contains 15 residues. Trimming took off 6 bases at V and 3 bases at J, with 16 bases between the two ends. CDR1 MNHNS and CDR2 SASEGT come from the germline V gene. CDR3 nucleotides: TGTGCCAGCAGAGAATCTACCCGGGGGACAGATACGCAGTATTTT. Protein: CASRESTRGTDTQYF.

The count of this clone is one. The chain recombines TRBV7-7 with TRBJ2-7; 10 bases align to TRBD1. CDR1 and CDR2 from the germline V gene are SSHAT and FNYEAQ (reference sequence). V gave up 6 bases and J gave up 3 bases; unmatched junction bases: 11. The CDR3 length is 16 residues. CDR3 DNA: TGTGCCAGCAGTCACCTACCGGGACAGGGGTACTACGAGCAGTACTTC. Encoded protein: CASSHLPGQGYYEQYF.